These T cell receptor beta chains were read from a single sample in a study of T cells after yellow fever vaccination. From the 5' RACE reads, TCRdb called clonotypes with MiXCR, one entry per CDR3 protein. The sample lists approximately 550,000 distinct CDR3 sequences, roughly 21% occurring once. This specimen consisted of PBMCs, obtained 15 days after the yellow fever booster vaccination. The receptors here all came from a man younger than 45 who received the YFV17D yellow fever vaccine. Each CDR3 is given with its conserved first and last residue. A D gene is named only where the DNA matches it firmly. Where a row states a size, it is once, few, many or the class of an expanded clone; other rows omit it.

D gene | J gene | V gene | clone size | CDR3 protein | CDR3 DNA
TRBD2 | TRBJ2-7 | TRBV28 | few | CASSRYGTSGYEQYF | TGTGCCAGCAGTAGGTACGGGACTAGCGGCTACGAGCAGTACTTC
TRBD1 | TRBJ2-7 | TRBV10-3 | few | CAISETGVSSEQYF | TGTGCCATCAGTGAGACAGGGGTTTCCAGCGAGCAGTACTTC
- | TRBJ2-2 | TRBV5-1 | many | CASSLALGPGELFF | TGCGCCAGCAGCTTGGCGCTGGGCCCCGGGGAGCTGTTTTTT
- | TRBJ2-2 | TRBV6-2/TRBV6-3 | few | CASVPFRNTGELFF | TGTGCCAGCGTGCCCTTTCGAAACACCGGGGAGCTGTTTTTT
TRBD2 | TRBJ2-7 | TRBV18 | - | CASSPVAGSVDF | TGTGCCAGCTCACCAGTAGCGGGGTCAGTGGACTTC
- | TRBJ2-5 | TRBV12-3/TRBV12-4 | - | CASSTSEGQTQYF | TGTGCCAGCAGTACCTCGGAAGGGCAGACCCAGTACTTC
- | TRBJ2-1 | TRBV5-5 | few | CASSWGSGSYNEQFF | TGTGCCAGCAGCTGGGGGAGCGGCTCCTACAATGAGCAGTTCTTC
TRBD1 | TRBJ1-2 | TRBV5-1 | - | CASSEGQAYYGYTF | TGCGCCAGCAGCGAGGGACAGGCCTACTATGGCTACACCTTC
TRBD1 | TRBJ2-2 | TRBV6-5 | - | CASSSKDRGLTGELFF | TGTGCCAGCAGTTCCAAGGACAGGGGGCTTACCGGGGAGCTGTTTTTT
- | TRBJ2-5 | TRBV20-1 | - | CSARAGTSLETQYF | TGCAGTGCTAGAGCCGGGACTTCCCTAGAGACCCAGTACTTC
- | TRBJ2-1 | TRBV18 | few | CASSGGGDEQFF | TGTGCCAGCTCAGGTGGAGGGGATGAGCAGTTCTTC
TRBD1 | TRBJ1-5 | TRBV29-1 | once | CSAAGQENQPQHF | TGCAGCGCCGCGGGACAGGAAAATCAGCCCCAGCATTTT
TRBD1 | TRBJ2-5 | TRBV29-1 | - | CSTSPGTGGETQYF | TGCAGCACAAGCCCCGGGACAGGGGGAGAGACCCAGTACTTC
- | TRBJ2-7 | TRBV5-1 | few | CASSLGSGGYEQYF | TGCGCCAGCAGCTTGGGGAGTGGAGGGTACGAGCAGTACTTC
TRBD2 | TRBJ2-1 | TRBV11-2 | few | CASSLVLGTNNEQFF | TGTGCCAGCAGCTTAGTCCTCGGGACTAACAATGAGCAGTTCTTC
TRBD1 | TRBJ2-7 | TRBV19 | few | CATRRDRGHHEQYF | TGTGCCACCCGGAGGGACAGGGGGCACCACGAGCAGTACTTC
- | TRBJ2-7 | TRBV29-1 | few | CSASPYAGAGEQYF | TGCAGCGCTTCTCCATATGCTGGTGCGGGGGAGCAGTACTTC
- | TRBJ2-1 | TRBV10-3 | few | CAISPKGLVEQFF | TGTGCCATCAGTCCTAAGGGGTTGGTTGAGCAGTTCTTC
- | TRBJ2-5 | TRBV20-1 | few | CSATADGETQYF | TGCAGTGCTACGGCGGATGGAGAGACCCAGTACTTC
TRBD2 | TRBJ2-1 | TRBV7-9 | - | CASSTGGTYNEQFF | TGTGCCAGCAGTACGGGGGGTACCTACAATGAGCAGTTCTTC
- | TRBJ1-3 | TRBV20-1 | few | CSARVQAHSGNTIYF | TGCAGTGCTAGAGTGCAGGCCCACTCTGGAAACACCATATATTTT
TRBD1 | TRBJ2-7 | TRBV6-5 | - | CASSSRTGGHEQYF | TGTGCCAGCAGTTCCCGGACAGGGGGCCACGAGCAGTACTTC
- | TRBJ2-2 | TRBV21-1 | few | CASSKEPRDSSTGELFF | TGTGCCAGCAGCAAAGAACCGAGGGACTCTAGTACCGGGGAGCTGTTTTTT
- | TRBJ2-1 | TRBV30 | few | CAWSVRGDEQFF | TGTGCCTGGAGTGTAAGAGGGGATGAGCAGTTCTTC
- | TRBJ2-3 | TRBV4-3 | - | CASKAWAGNTDTQYF | TGCGCCAGCAAAGCCTGGGCGGGGAACACAGATACGCAGTATTTT
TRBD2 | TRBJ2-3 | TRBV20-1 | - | CSASPAGGVTDTQYF | TGCAGTGCTAGCCCAGCGGGAGGTGTCACAGATACGCAGTATTTT
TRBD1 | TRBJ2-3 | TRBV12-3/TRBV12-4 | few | CASSSAPQGADTQYF | TGTGCCAGCAGTTCCGCTCCACAGGGGGCAGATACGCAGTATTTT
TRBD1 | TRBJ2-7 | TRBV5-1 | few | CASSPRQGNYEQYF | TGCGCCAGCAGCCCACGACAGGGGAACTACGAGCAGTACTTC
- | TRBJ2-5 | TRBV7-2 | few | CASSWMAGTKTQYF | TGTGCCAGCAGCTGGATGGCGGGGACCAAGACCCAGTACTTC
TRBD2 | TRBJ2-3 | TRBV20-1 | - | CSARTSFSGGRGTDTQYF | TGCAGTGCTAGAACTTCTTTCAGCGGCGGGAGGGGTACAGATACGCAGTATTTT
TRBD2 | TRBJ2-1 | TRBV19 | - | CASRTSGGRGNEQFF | TGTGCCAGTAGGACGTCGGGAGGGAGGGGCAATGAGCAGTTCTTC
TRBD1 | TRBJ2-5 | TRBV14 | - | CASSQAGQIETQYF | TGTGCCAGCAGCCAAGCGGGACAGATAGAGACCCAGTACTTC
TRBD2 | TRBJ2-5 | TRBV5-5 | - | CASSWGGLALVETQYF | TGTGCCAGCAGCTGGGGGGGACTAGCGTTGGTGGAGACCCAGTACTTC
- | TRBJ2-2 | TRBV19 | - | CASNLGRSNTGELFF | TGTGCCAGTAATTTAGGCAGATCGAACACCGGGGAGCTGTTTTTT
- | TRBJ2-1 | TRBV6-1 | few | CASTKTSSYNEQFF | TGTGCCAGCACCAAGACTAGCTCCTACAATGAGCAGTTCTTC
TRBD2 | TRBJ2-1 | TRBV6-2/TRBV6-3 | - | CASVGTINNEQFF | TGTGCCAGCGTGGGGACTATTAACAATGAGCAGTTCTTC
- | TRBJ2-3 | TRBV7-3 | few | CASSSYQRIAASTDTQYF | TGTGCCAGCAGCTCCTACCAGAGGATAGCGGCTAGCACAGATACGCAGTATTTT
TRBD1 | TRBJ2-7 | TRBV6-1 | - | CASSAAGTGEYF | TGTGCCAGCAGTGCGGCCGGGACAGGGGAGTACTTC